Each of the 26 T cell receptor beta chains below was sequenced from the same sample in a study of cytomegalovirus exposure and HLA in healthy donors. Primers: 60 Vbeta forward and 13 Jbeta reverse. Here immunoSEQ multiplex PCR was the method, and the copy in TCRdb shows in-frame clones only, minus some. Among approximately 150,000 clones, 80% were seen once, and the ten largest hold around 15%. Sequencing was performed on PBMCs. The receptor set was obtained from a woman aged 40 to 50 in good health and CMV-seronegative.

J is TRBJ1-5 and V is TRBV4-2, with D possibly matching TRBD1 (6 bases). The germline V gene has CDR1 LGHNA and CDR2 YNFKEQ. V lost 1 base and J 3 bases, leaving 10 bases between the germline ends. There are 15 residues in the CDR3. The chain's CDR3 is CASSQVDRPNQPQHF. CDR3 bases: TGTGCCAGCAGCCAAGTCGACAGGCCCAATCAGCCCCAGCATTTT.

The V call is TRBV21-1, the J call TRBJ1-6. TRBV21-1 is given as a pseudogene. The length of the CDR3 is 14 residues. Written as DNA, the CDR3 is TGTGCCAGCAGCATTGCTGGGACTATCGCACCCCTCCACTTT. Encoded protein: CASSIAGTIAPLHF.

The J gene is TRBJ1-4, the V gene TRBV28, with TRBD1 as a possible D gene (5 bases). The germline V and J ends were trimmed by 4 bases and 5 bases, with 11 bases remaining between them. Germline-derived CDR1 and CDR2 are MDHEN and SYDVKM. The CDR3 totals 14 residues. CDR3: CASSSPQVNEKLFF. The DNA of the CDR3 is TGTGCCAGCAGTTCCCCACAGGTGAATGAAAAACTGTTTTTT.

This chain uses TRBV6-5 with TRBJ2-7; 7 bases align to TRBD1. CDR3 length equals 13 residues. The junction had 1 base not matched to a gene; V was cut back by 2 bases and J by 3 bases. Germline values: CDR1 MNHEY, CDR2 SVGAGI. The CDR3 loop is CASSYNRGYEQYF. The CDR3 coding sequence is TGTGCCAGCAGTTACAACAGGGGCTACGAGCAGTACTTC.

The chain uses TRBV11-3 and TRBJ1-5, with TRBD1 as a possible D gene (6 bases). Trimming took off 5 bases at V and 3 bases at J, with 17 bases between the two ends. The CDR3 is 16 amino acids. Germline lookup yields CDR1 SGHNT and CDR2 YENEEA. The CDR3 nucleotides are TGTGCCAGCAGCCCCGGGACACCTTTGATCAATCAGCCCCAGCATTTT. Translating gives CASSPGTPLINQPQHF.

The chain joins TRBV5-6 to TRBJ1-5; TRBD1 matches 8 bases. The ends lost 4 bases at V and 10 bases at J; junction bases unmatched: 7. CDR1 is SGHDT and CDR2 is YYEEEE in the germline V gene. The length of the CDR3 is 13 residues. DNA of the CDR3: TGTGCCAGCAGCCCCGGGACAGGCGGACCCCAGCATTTT. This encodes CASSPGTGGPQHF. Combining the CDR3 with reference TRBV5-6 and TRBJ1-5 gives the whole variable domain DAGVTQSPTHLIKTRGQQVTLRCSPKSGHDTVSWYQQALGQGPQFIFQYYEEEERQRGNFPDRFSGHQFPNYSSELNVNALLLGDSALYLCASSPGTGGPQHFGDGTRLSIL.

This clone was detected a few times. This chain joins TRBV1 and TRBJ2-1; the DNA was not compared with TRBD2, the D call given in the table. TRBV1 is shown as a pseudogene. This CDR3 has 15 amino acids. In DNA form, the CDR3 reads TGCACCAGCCCGAAACAGCGGGAGGTCCCAAATGAGCAGTTCTTC. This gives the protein CTSPKQREVPNEQFF.

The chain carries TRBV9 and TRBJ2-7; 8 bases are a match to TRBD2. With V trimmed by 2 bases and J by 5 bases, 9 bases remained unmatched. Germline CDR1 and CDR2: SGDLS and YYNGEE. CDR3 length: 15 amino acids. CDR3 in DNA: TGTGCCAGCAGCGTCGGGGGGGCCCCTGAGCACGAGCAGTACTTC. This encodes CASSVGGAPEHEQYF.

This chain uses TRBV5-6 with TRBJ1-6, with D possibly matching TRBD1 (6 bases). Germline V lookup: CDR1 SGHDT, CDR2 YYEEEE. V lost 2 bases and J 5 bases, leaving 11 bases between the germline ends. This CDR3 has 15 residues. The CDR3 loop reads CASSLLHRDNSPLHF. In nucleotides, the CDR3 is TGTGCCAGCAGCTTATTACACAGGGATAATTCACCCCTCCACTTT.

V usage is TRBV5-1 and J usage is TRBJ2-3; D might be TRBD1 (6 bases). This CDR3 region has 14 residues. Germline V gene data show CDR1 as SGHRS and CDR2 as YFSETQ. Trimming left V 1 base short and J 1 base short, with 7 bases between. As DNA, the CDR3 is TGCGCCAGCAGCTTGAGACAGGGCACAGATACGCAGTATTTT. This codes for CASSLRQGTDTQYF.

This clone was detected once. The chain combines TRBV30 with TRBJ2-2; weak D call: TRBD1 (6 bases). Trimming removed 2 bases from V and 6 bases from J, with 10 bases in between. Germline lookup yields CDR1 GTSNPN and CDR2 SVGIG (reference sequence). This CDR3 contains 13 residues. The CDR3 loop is CAWSTQGPGELFF. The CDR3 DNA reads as TGTGCCTGGAGTACACAGGGACCCGGGGAGCTGTTTTTT.

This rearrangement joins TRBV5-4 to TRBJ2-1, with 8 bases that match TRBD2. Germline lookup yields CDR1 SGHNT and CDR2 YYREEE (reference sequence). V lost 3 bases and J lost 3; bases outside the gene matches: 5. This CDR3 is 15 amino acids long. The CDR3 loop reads CASSSPGGLYNEQFF. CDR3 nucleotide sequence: TGTGCCAGCAGCTCCCCGGGGGGGCTCTACAATGAGCAGTTCTTC.

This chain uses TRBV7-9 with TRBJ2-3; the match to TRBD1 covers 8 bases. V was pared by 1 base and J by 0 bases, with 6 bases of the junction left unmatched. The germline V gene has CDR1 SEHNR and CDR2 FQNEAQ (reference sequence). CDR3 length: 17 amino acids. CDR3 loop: CASSLGGQGASTDTQYF. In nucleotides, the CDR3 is TGTGCCAGCAGCTTAGGCGGGCAGGGGGCCAGCACAGATACGCAGTATTTT. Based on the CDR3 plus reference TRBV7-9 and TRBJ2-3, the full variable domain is DTGVSQNPRHKITKRGQNVTFRCDPISEHNRLYWYRQTLGQGPEFLTYFQNEAQLEKSRLLSDRFSAERPKGSFSTLEIQRTEQGDSAMYLCASSLGGQGASTDTQYFGPGTRLTVL.

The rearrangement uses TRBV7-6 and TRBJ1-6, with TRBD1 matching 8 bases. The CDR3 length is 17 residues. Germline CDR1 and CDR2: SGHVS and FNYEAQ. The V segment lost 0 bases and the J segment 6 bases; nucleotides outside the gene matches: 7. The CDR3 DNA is TGTGCCAGCAGCTTAGCGTCTGGACAGGGAGGTAATTCACCCCTCCACTTT. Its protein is CASSLASGQGGNSPLHF. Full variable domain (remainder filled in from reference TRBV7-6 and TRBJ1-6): GAGVSQSPRYKVTKRGQDVALRCDPISGHVSLYWYRQALGQGPEFLTYFNYEAQQDKSGLPNDRFSAERPEGSISTLTIQRTEQRDSAMYRCASSLASGQGGNSPLHFGNGTRLTVT.

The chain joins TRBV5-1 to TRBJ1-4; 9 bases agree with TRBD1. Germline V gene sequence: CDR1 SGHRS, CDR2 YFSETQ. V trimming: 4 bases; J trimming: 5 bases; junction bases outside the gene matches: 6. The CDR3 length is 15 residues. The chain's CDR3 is CASSTGTGLNEKLFF. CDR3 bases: TGCGCCAGCAGCACCGGGACAGGGCTAAATGAAAAACTGTTTTTT.

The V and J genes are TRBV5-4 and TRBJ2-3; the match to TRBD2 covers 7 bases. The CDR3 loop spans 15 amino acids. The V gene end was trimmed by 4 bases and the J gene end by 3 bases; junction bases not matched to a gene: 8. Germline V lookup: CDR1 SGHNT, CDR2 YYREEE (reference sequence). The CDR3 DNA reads TGTGCCAGCAGCCTCCAGCGGGATCGGACAGATACGCAGTATTTT. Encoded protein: CASSLQRDRTDTQYF.

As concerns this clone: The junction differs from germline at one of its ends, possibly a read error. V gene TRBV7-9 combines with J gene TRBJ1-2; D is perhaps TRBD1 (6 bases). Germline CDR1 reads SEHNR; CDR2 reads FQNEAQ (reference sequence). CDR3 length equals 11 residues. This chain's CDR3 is CSSTGPGDYTF. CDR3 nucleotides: TGTTCCAGCACTGGACCAGGGGACTACACCTTC. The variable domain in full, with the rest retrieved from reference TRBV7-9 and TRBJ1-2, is DTGVSQNPRHKITKRGQNVTFRCDPISEHNRLYWYRQTLGQGPEFLTYFQNEAQLEKSRLLSDRFSAERPKGSFSTLEIQRTEQGDSAMYLCSSTGPGDYTFGSGTRLTVV.

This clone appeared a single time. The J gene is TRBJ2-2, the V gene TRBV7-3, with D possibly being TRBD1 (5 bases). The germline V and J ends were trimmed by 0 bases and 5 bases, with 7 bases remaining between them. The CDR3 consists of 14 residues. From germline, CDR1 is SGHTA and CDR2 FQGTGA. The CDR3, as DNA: TGTGCCAGCAGCTTAACCCAGGGTACCGGGGAGCTGTTTTTT. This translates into CASSLTQGTGELFF. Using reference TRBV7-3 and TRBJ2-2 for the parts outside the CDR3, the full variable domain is GAGVSQTPSNKVTEKGKYVELRCDPISGHTALYWYRQSLGQGPEFLIYFQGTGAADDSGLPNDRFFAVRPEGSVSTLKIQRTERGDSAVYLCASSLTQGTGELFFGEGSRLTVL.

Written as DNA, the CDR3 is TGTGCCAGCAGCCAGAGGACAGGGGCTAACACCGGGGAGCTGTTTTTT. The encoded protein is CASSQRTGANTGELFF. The chain joins TRBV14 to TRBJ2-2, with 9 bases aligning to TRBD1. Germline trimming cut 3 bases from V and 2 bases from J; bases unmatched to any gene: 4. CDR1 and CDR2 (germline): SGHDN, FVKESK. The CDR3 has 16 amino acids.

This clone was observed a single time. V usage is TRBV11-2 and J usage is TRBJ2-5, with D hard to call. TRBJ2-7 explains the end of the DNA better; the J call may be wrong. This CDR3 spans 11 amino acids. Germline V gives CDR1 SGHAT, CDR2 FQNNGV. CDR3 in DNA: TGTGCCAGCAGCTACTCCTACGAGCAGTACTTC. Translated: CASSYSYEQYF.

As DNA, the CDR3 is TGTGCCAGCAGCTCTCCAGGGGTCGGATCAGAGACCCAGTACTTC. Translating it yields CASSSPGVGSETQYF. The rearrangement links TRBV7-2 to TRBJ2-5, with D possibly being TRBD1 (6 bases). This CDR3 region has 15 residues. CDR1 and CDR2 (germline): SGHTA, FQGNSA. V was pared by 4 bases and J by 4 bases, with 16 bases between.

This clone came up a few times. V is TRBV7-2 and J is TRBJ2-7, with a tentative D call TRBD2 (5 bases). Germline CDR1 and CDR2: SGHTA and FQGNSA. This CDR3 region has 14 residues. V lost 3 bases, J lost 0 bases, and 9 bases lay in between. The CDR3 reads CASSLRAYSYEQYF. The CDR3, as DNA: TGTGCCAGCAGCTTGCGGGCCTACTCCTACGAGCAGTACTTC. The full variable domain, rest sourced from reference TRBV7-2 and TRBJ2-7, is GAGVSQSPSNKVTEKGKDVELRCDPISGHTALYWYRQSLGQGLEFLIYFQGNSAPDKSGLPSDRFSAERTGGSVSTLTIQRTQQEDSAVYLCASSLRAYSYEQYFGPGTRLTVT.

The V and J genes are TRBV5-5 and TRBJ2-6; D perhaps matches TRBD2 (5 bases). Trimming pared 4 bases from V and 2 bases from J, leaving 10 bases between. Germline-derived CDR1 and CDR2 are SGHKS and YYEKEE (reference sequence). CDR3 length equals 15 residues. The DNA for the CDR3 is TGTGCCAGCAGCCCGAGGGAAACTGGGGCCAACGTCCTGACTTTC. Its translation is CASSPRETGANVLTF.

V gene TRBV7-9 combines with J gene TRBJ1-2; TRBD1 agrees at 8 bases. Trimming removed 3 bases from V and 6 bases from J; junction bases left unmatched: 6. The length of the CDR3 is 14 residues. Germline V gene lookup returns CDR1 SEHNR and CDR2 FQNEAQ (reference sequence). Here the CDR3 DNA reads TGTGCCAGCAGCTTGACAGGGGTGGTAGATGGCTACACCTTC. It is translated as CASSLTGVVDGYTF.

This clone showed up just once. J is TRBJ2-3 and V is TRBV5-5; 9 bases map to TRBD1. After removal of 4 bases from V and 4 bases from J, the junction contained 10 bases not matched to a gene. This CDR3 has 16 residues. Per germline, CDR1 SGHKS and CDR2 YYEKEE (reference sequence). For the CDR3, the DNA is TGTGCCAGCAGCCCGGGACAGGGACAGTTGGCAGATACGCAGTATTTT. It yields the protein CASSPGQGQLADTQYF.

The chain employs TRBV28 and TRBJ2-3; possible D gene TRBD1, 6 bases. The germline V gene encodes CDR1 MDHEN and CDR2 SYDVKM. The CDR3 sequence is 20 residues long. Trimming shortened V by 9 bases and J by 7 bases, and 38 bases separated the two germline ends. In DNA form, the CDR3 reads TGTGCCAGTCACAGGGTTTATCCCTCGAGTCACGGCGGTACACACCATACGCAGTATTTT. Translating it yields CASHRVYPSSHGGTHHTQYF.